This T cell receptor beta chain stems from a study of blood T cell repertoires in COVID-19. The CDR3 runs 17 residues. Germline lookup yields CDR1 KGHDR and CDR2 SFDVKD. V lost 3 bases, J lost 0 bases, and 14 bases lay in between. The repertoire was sequenced with immunoSEQ multiplex PCR; TCRdb's copy has only in-frame clones and lacks some. The sample has about 170,000 clones; about 74% are singletons. The V and J genes are TRBV24-1 and TRBJ1-5, with D possibly matching TRBD1 (5 bases). The source material was peripheral blood. The sequence was obtained from a woman of 80 years or more with acute or convalescent COVID-19. CDR3 loop: CATSDGDSSYSNQPQHF. DNA of the CDR3: TGTGCCACCAGTGATGGGGACTCCAGTTATAGCAATCAGCCCCAGCATTTT.